This T cell receptor (beta chain) was profiled in a study of human T cells and chemical hapten exposure. Study-wide background: Slight volume differences across pooled libraries mainly accounted for varying per-sample TCR yields.

Original handling: There were a median of approximately 96,000 TCRs per sample, with a range from roughly 20,000 to 700,000. TCRdb passed the RACE reads through MiXCR, listing each CDR3 protein once. TCRdb's processing, not the authors', yielded these V and J calls. The data show roughly 120,000 distinct CDR3 sequences, around 8.2% seen once. Study outcomes and limitations: High-frequency TCRs, those above 1 in 1000, stayed the same after DPC sensitization.

The V end lost 1 base, the J end lost 4 bases, and 11 bases lay between the germline ends. In germline, CDR1 is PRHDT, CDR2 FYEKMQ (reference sequence). The CDR3 loop spans 14 amino acids. This clonotype was counted a few times. Its specificity is unknown. Time point given: healthy volunteer bleed at 2 weeks. Total RNA was extracted from unfractionated whole blood. The sequenced material came from whole blood. The receptor comes from a male donor in good health. Some clones in this sample may be carry-over from other donors' samples. The gene calls are TRBV13 and TRBJ2-7, with D perhaps matching TRBD1 (6 bases). The CDR3 region has the DNA TGTGCCAGCAGCTTAGCAGGGGCTGGTTACGAGCAGTACTTC. Its translation: CASSLAGAGYEQYF.